This T cell receptor beta chain was retrieved from a study of human T cells and chemical hapten exposure. Study-level background: Skin on the upper inner arm, roughly 2 cm by roughly 2 cm in size, was sensitized with 2% DPC. Patients had diphenylcyclopropenone applied to the scalp weekly throughout the roughly 25-week study.

Indicated time point: patch test 2, 6 weeks after DPC sensitization. Treatment given: therapeutic diphenylcyclopropenone sensitization with weekly scalp DPC. Venepuncture was done earlier than the placement of each patch test. This clonotype was picked up a small number of times. The junction departs from germline at one end; a sequencing error may be responsible. Germline V lookup: CDR1 SSHAT, CDR2 FNYEAQ (reference sequence). The CDR3 totals 14 residues. Using its own MiXCR run on the RACE reads, TCRdb lists one record per CDR3 protein. The profile shows just over 350,000 distinct CDR3 sequences, over 6% of them singletons.

The sequencing here drew on whole blood, taken in connection with sensitization to the hapten diphenylcyclopropenone (DPC). This chain links TRBV7-7 with TRBJ2-5; a possible D gene is TRBD1 (6 bases). This sequence originates from a woman aged 18-35 years with alopecia areata. Some clones in this sample may be carry-over from other donors' samples. DNA for the CDR3: TGTGCTAGCAGTCTCCGGGCTAGGGGGGAGACCCAGTACTTC. Residues: CASSLRARGETQYF.